This TCR beta chain was recovered during a study of graft-versus-host responses after intestinal transplantation. On the study more broadly: All recipients were transplanted with multivisceral, liver-intestinal, or isolated intestinal grafts. Anti-thymocyte globulin served as induction for all recipients, who then took tacrolimus and steroids for about three years.

Study-level results: Recipient marrow contained GvH clones, some of which appeared first in ileum or blood. Early post-transplant HvG declines were associated with peak circulating GvH clone levels.

J was trimmed by 7 bases and V by 8 bases; bases with no gene match: 5. This CDR3 has 13 residues. The germline gives CDR1 MNHEY, CDR2 SVGAGI. The protocol was immunoSEQ multiplex PCR, while the TCRdb copy is restricted to in-frame clones and leaves out a portion. The profile shows around 20,000 clones, around 90% of them singletons. Points on this clone: What it binds is unknown.

Sequenced material: PBMCs, taken approximately 56 weeks after transplant. The TCR sequence derives from a human patient who received an intestinal transplant, so some T cells may come from the graft donor. The chain couples TRBV6-5 to TRBJ2-1; 10 nucleotides match TRBD1. The CDR3 is CASGRDRGNEQFF. The CDR3 nucleotides read TGTGCCAGCGGCCGGGACAGGGGAAATGAGCAGTTCTTC.